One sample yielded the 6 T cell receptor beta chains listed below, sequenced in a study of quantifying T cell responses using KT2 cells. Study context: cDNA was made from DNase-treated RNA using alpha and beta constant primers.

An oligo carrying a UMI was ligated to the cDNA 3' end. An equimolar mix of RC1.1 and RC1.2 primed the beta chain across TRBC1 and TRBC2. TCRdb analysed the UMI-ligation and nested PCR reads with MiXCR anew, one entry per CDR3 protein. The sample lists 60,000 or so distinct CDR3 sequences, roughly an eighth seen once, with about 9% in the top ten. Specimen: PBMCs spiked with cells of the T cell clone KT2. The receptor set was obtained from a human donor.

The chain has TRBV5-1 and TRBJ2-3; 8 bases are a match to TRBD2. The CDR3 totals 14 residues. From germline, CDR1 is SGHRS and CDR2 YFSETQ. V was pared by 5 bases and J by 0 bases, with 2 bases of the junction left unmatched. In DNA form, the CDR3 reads TGCGCCAGCAGATTAGCGGGGAGCACAGATACGCAGTATTTT. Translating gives CASRLAGSTDTQYF.

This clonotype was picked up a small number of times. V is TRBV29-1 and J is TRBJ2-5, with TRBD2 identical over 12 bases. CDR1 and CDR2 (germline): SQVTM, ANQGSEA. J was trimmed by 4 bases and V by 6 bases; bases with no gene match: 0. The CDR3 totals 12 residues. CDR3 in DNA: TGCAGCGTGACTAGCGGGAGAGAGACCCAGTACTTC. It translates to CSVTSGRETQYF.

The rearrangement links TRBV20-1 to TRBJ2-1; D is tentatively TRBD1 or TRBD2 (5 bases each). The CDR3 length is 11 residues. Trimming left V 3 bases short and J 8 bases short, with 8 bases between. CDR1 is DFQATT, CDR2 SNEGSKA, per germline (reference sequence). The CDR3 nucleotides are TGCAGTGCTAGTGGGGGTTATGAGCAGTTCTTC. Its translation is CSASGGYEQFF.

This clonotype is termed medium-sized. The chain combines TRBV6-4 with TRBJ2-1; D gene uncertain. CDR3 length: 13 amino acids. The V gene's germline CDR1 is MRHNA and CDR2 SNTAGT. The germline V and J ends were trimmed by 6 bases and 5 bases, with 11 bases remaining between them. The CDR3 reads CASSPRANNEQFF. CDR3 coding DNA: TGTGCCAGCAGCCCCCGGGCCAACAATGAGCAGTTCTTC.

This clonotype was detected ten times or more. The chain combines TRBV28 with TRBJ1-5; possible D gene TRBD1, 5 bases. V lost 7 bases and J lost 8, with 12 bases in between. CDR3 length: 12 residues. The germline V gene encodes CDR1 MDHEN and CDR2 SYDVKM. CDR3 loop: CASTPGAKPQHF. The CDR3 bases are TGTGCCAGCACTCCTGGGGCAAAGCCCCAGCATTTT.

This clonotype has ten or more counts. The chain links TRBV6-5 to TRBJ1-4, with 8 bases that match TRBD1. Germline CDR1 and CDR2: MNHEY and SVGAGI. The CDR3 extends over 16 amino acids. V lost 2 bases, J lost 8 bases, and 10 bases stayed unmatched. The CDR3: CASSYTTPGQDEKLFF. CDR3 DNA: TGTGCCAGCAGTTACACCACACCGGGACAGGACGAAAAACTGTTTTTT.